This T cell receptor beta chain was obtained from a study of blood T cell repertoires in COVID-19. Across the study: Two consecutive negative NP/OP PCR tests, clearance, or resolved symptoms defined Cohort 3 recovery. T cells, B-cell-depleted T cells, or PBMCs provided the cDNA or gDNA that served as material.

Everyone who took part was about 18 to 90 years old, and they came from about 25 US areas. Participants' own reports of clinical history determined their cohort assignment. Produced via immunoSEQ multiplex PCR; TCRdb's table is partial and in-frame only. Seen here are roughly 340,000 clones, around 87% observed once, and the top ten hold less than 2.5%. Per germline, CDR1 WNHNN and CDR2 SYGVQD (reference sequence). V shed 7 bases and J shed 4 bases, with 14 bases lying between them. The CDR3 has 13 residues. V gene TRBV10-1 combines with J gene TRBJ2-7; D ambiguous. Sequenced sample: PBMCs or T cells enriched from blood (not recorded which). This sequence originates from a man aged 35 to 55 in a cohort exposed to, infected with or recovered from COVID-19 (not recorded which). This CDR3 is CASKCLETYEQYF. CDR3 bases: TGCGCCAGCAAATGCCTTGAGACTTACGAGCAGTACTTC.